This paragraph reports one T cell receptor beta chain. As yet, its antigen is unknown. Germline V gene data show CDR1 as KGHSH and CDR2 as LQKENI. V was clipped by 2 bases and J by 1 base, with 9 bases between them. The CDR3 runs 15 residues. The sample comes from a study of T cell responses to AZD1222 COVID-19 vaccine. Study-wide results and caveats: Nearly half of unique spike-specific TCRs reportedly avoided B.1.351 and B.1.1.7 mutated regions. At study baseline, merely five or six AZD1222 recipients were seropositive. Donors, mostly white British, included more females; clonal diversity was possibly underestimated. CD4 TCRs covered the whole spike, strongest at regions 160-218 and 743-854.

This table comes from immunoSEQ multiplex PCR, and its TCRdb copy is limited to in-frame clones, with some not included. The table has some 150,000 clones, about 87% seen once. The chain is built from TRBV18 and TRBJ1-3; D remains ambiguous. This sequence originates from an adult in good health. This sample comprised peripheral blood, obtained on day 0 of MenACWY control vaccination. CDR3 bases: TGTGCCAGCTCACCAGGGTCAAGGTCTGGAAACACCATATATTTT. The encoded protein is CASSPGSRSGNTIYF. The full variable domain, in which reference TRBV18 and TRBJ1-3 provide the parts outside the CDR3, is NAGVMQNPRHLVRRRGQEARLRCSPMKGHSHVYWYRQLPEEGLKFMVYLQKENIIDESGMPKERFSAEFPKEGPSILRIQQVVRGDSAAYFCASSPGSRSGNTIYFGEGSWLTVV.